Listed below are T cell receptor beta chains from one sample, sequenced in a study of shared clonotypes between healthy human individuals. The method was immunoSEQ multiplex PCR; TCRdb's version includes in-frame clones alone and lacks a portion of them. The table has around 500,000 clones, 79% seen once. The source material was PBMCs. The receptors were gathered from a woman aged 40 to 55 in good health. Some clones in this sample may be carry-over from other donors' samples. Both conserved end residues are part of each CDR3. A D gene is named only where the DNA matches it firmly. Not every row has a clone size; where given, it reads once, few, many or a size class.

clone size | D gene | J gene | V gene | CDR3 protein | CDR3 DNA
. | . | TRBJ2-7 | TRBV2 | CASSGGRGKYEQYF | TGTGCCAGCAGTGGGGGAAGGGGGAAATACGAGCAGTACTTC
. | TRBD1 | TRBJ2-7 | TRBV28 | CASSLSGGSGEQYF | TGTGCCAGCAGTTTGTCAGGGGGCTCGGGCGAGCAGTACTTC
. | . | TRBJ2-7 | TRBV4-1 | CASSQWHTVDYYEQYF | TGCGCCAGCAGCCAATGGCACACGGTGGACTACTACGAGCAGTACTTC
. | . | TRBJ2-6 | TRBV19 | CASSRGGTGSGANVLTF | TGTGCCAGTAGTAGGGGCGGGACGGGTTCTGGGGCCAACGTCCTGACTTTC
. | . | TRBJ2-7 | TRBV27 | CASSLLVHSYEQYF | TGTGCCAGCAGTTTATTGGTCCACTCCTACGAGCAGTACTTC
. | TRBD1 | TRBJ2-4 | TRBV19 | CASSTRSGTGGRNIQYF | TGTGCCAGTAGTACCCGTTCCGGGACAGGGGGTAGAAACATTCAGTACTTC
. | . | TRBJ1-1 | TRBV7-9 | CASSPQMIGEAFF | TGTGCCAGCAGCCCCCAGATGATCGGTGAAGCTTTCTTT
. | TRBD2 | TRBJ2-3 | TRBV10-1 | CASSEPSGSISDTQYF | TGCGCCAGCAGCGAACCTAGCGGGAGTATCTCAGATACGCAGTATTTT
. | . | TRBJ2-5 | TRBV5-1 | CASSLSVTEETQYF | TGCGCCAGCAGCTTGAGCGTTACAGAAGAGACCCAGTACTTC
. | TRBD2 | TRBJ2-7 | TRBV27 | CASSPRGTSGSYEQYF | TGTGCCAGCAGCCCGAGAGGGACTAGCGGCTCCTACGAGCAGTACTTC
. | . | TRBJ2-5 | TRBV11-2 | CASSYSMGLQETQYF | TGTGCCAGCAGCTACTCCATGGGCCTCCAAGAGACCCAGTACTTC
. | . | TRBJ1-2 | TRBV10-3 | CAISGSDSNYGYTF | TGTGCCATCAGTGGAAGCGACAGCAACTATGGCTACACCTTC
many | . | TRBJ1-1 | TRBV7-6 | CASSLRYGNTEAFF | TGTGCCAGCAGCTTAAGGTACGGGAACACTGAAGCTTTCTTT
. | TRBD2 | TRBJ2-1 | TRBV9 | CASSTTLAGDGNEQFF | TGTGCCAGCAGCACAACACTAGCGGGAGATGGGAATGAGCAGTTCTTC
. | . | TRBJ1-1 | TRBV6-4 | CASRLDGNTEAFF | TGTGCCAGCCGCTTGGACGGAAACACTGAAGCTTTCTTT
. | . | TRBJ1-3 | TRBV2 | CASRFGHAIGNTIYF | TGTGCCAGCAGATTTGGACACGCGATCGGAAACACCATATATTTT
. | . | TRBJ2-5 | TRBV6-6 | CASSYAWGETQYF | TGTGCCAGCAGTTACGCATGGGGGGAGACCCAGTACTTC
. | TRBD2 | TRBJ2-2 | TRBV29-1 | CSVAGTRSNTGELFF | TGCAGCGTTGCTGGGACTAGGTCGAACACCGGGGAGCTGTTTTTT
. | TRBD1 | TRBJ2-3 | TRBV29-1 | CSVEVAGGADTQYF | TGCAGCGTTGAAGTTGCAGGGGGCGCGGATACGCAGTATTTT
. | . | TRBJ2-5 | TRBV6-6 | CASSYSSQVETQYF | TGTGCCAGCAGTTACTCTAGCCAGGTGGAGACCCAGTACTTC
. | TRBD2 | TRBJ2-3 | TRBV27 | CASSVRLAGPTDTQYF | TGTGCCAGCAGTGTAAGACTAGCGGGACCCACAGATACGCAGTATTTT
. | TRBD1 | TRBJ2-3 | TRBV7-2 | CASSFRQGNTQYF | TGTGCCAGCAGCTTCCGACAGGGGAATACGCAGTATTTT
. | . | TRBJ2-3 | TRBV7-9 | CASSFLDSRGDTQYF | TGTGCCAGCAGCTTCTTGGACAGCCGGGGGGATACGCAGTATTTT
. | . | TRBJ2-2 | TRBV9 | CASSREGTYTGELFF | TGTGCCAGCTCCCGTGAGGGGACGTACACCGGGGAGCTGTTTTTT
. | . | TRBJ2-5 | TRBV9 | CASSEAEGGTQETQYF | TGTGCCAGCAGCGAGGCTGAGGGGGGGACCCAAGAGACCCAGTACTTC
once | TRBD2 | TRBJ2-3 | TRBV4-3 | CASSQEASGVRDTQYF | TGCGCCAGCAGCCAAGAGGCTAGCGGGGTCCGGGATACGCAGTATTTT
. | TRBD2 | TRBJ2-1 | TRBV29-1 | CSVEDRTSGTRYYNEQFF | TGCAGCGTTGAAGATCGGACTAGCGGGACCCGATACTACAATGAGCAGTTCTTC
. | . | TRBJ1-1 | TRBV28 | CASSLGTEAFF | TGTGCCAGCAGTTTGGGCACTGAAGCTTTCTTT
once | . | TRBJ2-1 | TRBV10-3 | CAIQDGGGQFF | TGTGCCATCCAAGACGGAGGGGGGCAGTTCTTC
. | . | TRBJ1-1 | TRBV18 | CASSPRQLMNTEAFF | TGTGCCAGCTCACCACGGCAGCTCATGAACACTGAAGCTTTCTTT
. | TRBD2 | TRBJ2-3 | TRBV4-1 | CASSQEASGGSTDTQYF | TGCGCCAGCAGCCAAGAGGCTAGCGGGGGAAGCACAGATACGCAGTATTTT
. | TRBD1 | TRBJ1-1 | TRBV4-1 | CASSLSRDRGFNTEAFF | TGCGCCAGCAGCCTCAGCCGGGACAGGGGATTCAACACTGAAGCTTTCTTT
. | . | TRBJ1-5 | TRBV15 | CATSRDLGQPQHF | TGTGCCACCAGCAGAGATCTAGGGCAGCCCCAGCATTTT
. | . | TRBJ2-3 | TRBV29-1 | CSVADYIKDRTQYF | TGCAGCGTTGCGGACTACATTAAGGACCGTACGCAGTATTTT
. | TRBD1 | TRBJ2-7 | TRBV28 | CASSLRDRLYEQYF | TGTGCCAGCAGTTTAAGGGACAGGTTATACGAGCAGTACTTC
. | TRBD1 | TRBJ2-7 | TRBV7-2 | CASSAGTGGYEQYF | TGTGCCAGCAGCGCTGGGACAGGGGGGTACGAGCAGTACTTC
many | . | TRBJ2-2 | TRBV2 | CASSEQGITNTGELFF | TGTGCCAGCAGTGAACAGGGAATTACGAACACCGGGGAGCTGTTTTTT
. | . | TRBJ1-2 | TRBV7-2 | CASSLVSRGNGYTF | TGTGCCAGCAGCTTAGTTAGCAGGGGTAATGGCTACACCTTC
many | TRBD2 | TRBJ2-3 | TRBV9 | CASSVAATSGSGTQYF | TGTGCCAGCAGCGTAGCAGCGACTAGCGGGAGCGGTACGCAGTATTTT
. | . | TRBJ2-6 | TRBV28 | CASSKGGGSGANVLTF | TGTGCCAGCAGTAAAGGGGGGGGCTCTGGGGCCAACGTCCTGACTTTC
. | TRBD1 | TRBJ2-5 | TRBV2 | CAMQSGTGQETQYF | TGTGCCATGCAGAGCGGGACAGGGCAAGAGACCCAGTACTTC
few | TRBD1 | TRBJ1-1 | TRBV10-3 | CAITGQSNTEAFF | TGTGCCATCACGGGACAGTCGAACACTGAAGCTTTCTTT
. | . | TRBJ2-3 | TRBV7-6 | CASSSKAASTDTQYF | TGTGCCAGCAGTTCCAAGGCGGCTAGCACAGATACGCAGTATTTT
. | TRBD2 | TRBJ2-3 | TRBV5-4 | CASSLPIAGVRDTQYF | TGTGCCAGCAGCTTGCCGATAGCGGGAGTAAGAGATACGCAGTATTTT
once | TRBD1 | TRBJ1-4 | TRBV7-9 | CASSVDREGEKLFF | TGTGCCAGCAGCGTGGACAGGGAGGGGGAAAAACTGTTTTTT
. | . | TRBJ2-7 | TRBV5-1 | CASSEASSYEQYF | TGCGCCAGCAGCGAGGCGAGCTCCTACGAGCAGTACTTC
. | TRBD2 | TRBJ2-7 | TRBV30 | CAWSGAFGLEEYF | TGTGCCTGGAGTGGGGCCTTTGGACTAGAGGAGTACTTC
. | TRBD2 | TRBJ2-7 | TRBV29-1 | CSARLAAYEQYF | TGCAGCGCTAGACTAGCGGCCTACGAGCAGTACTTC
. | TRBD1 | TRBJ1-2 | TRBV27 | CASRTGTGRYGYTF | TGTGCCAGCAGAACGGGGACAGGGAGGTATGGCTACACCTTC
. | TRBD2 | TRBJ2-1 | TRBV5-6 | CASSPLSGLAFNEQFF | TGTGCCAGCAGCCCTCTCTCGGGACTAGCCTTCAATGAGCAGTTCTTC
. | . | TRBJ1-2 | TRBV7-2 | CASSPARRTLGGYTF | TGTGCCAGCAGCCCGGCGCGCAGGACCCTCGGTGGCTACACCTTC
. | TRBD1 | TRBJ1-1 | TRBV5-4 | CASSLGGQGGGTEAFF | TGTGCCAGCAGCTTGGGGGGACAGGGAGGGGGCACTGAAGCTTTCTTT
. | . | TRBJ1-1 | TRBV9 | CASSVGLQGGRDTEAFF | TGTGCCAGCAGCGTAGGATTGCAAGGGGGGCGCGACACTGAAGCTTTCTTT